This T cell receptor (beta chain) derives from a study of human T cells and chemical hapten exposure. About the study: Patients received weekly diphenylcyclopropenone doses to the scalp throughout the roughly 24-week study. Alopecia areata, totalis or universalis was found in mostly female patients.

Stated time point: patch test 2, 6 weeks after DPC sensitization. The treatment here: therapeutic diphenylcyclopropenone sensitization with weekly scalp DPC. TCRdb reprocessed the RACE reads via MiXCR and lists one record per CDR3 protein. The table lists 330,000 or so distinct CDR3 sequences, roughly 6% of them singletons. This clonotype was observed a handful of times. V lost 7 bases and J 0 bases, leaving 25 bases between the germline ends. This CDR3 has 19 residues. Germline-derived CDR1 and CDR2 are MNHEY and SVGEGT. This sample comprised whole blood, obtained in connection with sensitization to the hapten diphenylcyclopropenone (DPC). The genes are TRBV6-2 or TRBV6-3 and TRBJ1-5; maybe TRBD1 (5 bases). The receptor comes from a young woman with alopecia areata. Some clones in this sample may be carry-over from other donors' samples. The DNA of the CDR3 is TGTGCCAGCACCTACGGAATAATGACAGCGGATGATAGCAATCAGCCCCAGCATTTT. This gives the protein CASTYGIMTADDSNQPQHF.